This T cell receptor beta chain comes out of a study of T cell responses to AZD1222 COVID-19 vaccine. To note about this clone: Antigen: not known.

Study-level results: Spike-specific TCR breadth and depth were elevated following two AZD1222 doses. The study found vaccine-associated CD4 TCRs spanning spike, dominant at 160-218 and 743-854. Donors, mostly white British, included more females; clonal diversity was possibly underestimated.

Trimming cost V 5 bases and J 0 bases, with 2 bases left between them. This CDR3 has 13 residues. Germline V gene data show CDR1 as SEHNR and CDR2 as FQNEAQ (reference sequence). Clones were read by immunoSEQ multiplex PCR, and TCRdb kept only the in-frame ones, dropping some. This sample has 85,000 to 100,000 clones, with around nine tenths found just once. This clonotype was obtained from an adult who received the AZD1222 COVID-19 vaccine. Sequencing used peripheral blood, obtained 28 days after the second AZD1222 dose. The chain has TRBV7-9 and TRBJ2-6; no clear D. CDR3 region: CASSVSGANVLTF. Written as DNA, the CDR3 is TGTGCCAGCAGCGTCTCTGGGGCCAACGTCCTGACTTTC.